This is a list of T cell receptor beta chains from one sample in a study of cytomegalovirus exposure and HLA in healthy donors. The assay was immunoSEQ multiplex PCR, and TCRdb's table has in-frame clones only and misses some. The profile shows some 200,000 clones, 80% to 85% of them singletons. Sample: PBMCs. All receptors derive from a woman between 18 and 30 years old in good health and CMV-seropositive. The CDR3 runs from the conserved cysteine through the conserved F or W. Fields, in order: clone size, D gene, J gene, V gene, CDR3 DNA, CDR3 protein. D genes are given only for firm matches. The size entry is marked missing in some rows and otherwise reads once, few, many or a size class.

abundance: .
d_gene: .
j_gene: TRBJ1-3
v_gene: TRBV11-2
CDR3nt: TGTGCCAGCAGGCAGTCAGGAGGTGGCGGAAACACCATATATTTT
CDR3aa: CASRQSGGGGNTIYF

abundance: .
d_gene: .
j_gene: TRBJ2-1
v_gene: TRBV2
CDR3nt: TGTGCCAGCCTCTTTCGGAGCTCCTACAATGAGCAGTTCTTC
CDR3aa: CASLFRSSYNEQFF

abundance: .
d_gene: .
j_gene: TRBJ1-5
v_gene: TRBV15
CDR3nt: TGTGCCACCAGCGAGGGGGGGGCCGATCAGCCCCAGCATTTT
CDR3aa: CATSEGGADQPQHF

abundance: .
d_gene: .
j_gene: TRBJ1-1
v_gene: TRBV5-1
CDR3nt: TGCGCCAGCAGCCGCGAGGGTGTGAACACTGAAGCTTTCTTT
CDR3aa: CASSREGVNTEAFF

abundance: .
d_gene: TRBD2
j_gene: TRBJ2-7
v_gene: TRBV14
CDR3nt: TGTGCCAGCGACCAACGGACTAGGGACCACGAGCAGTACTTC
CDR3aa: CASDQRTRDHEQYF

abundance: .
d_gene: .
j_gene: TRBJ1-1
v_gene: TRBV18
CDR3nt: TGTGCCAGCTCACCTAAAATGAACACTGAAGCTTTCTTT
CDR3aa: CASSPKMNTEAFF

abundance: .
d_gene: .
j_gene: TRBJ2-1
v_gene: TRBV25-1
CDR3nt: TGTGCCAGCAGTGAAAGGGGGACGGAGCAGTTCTTC
CDR3aa: CASSERGTEQFF

abundance: .
d_gene: .
j_gene: TRBJ1-3
v_gene: TRBV29-1
CDR3nt: TGCAGCGTTGCAGATAACTCTGGAAACACCATATATTTT
CDR3aa: CSVADNSGNTIYF

abundance: .
d_gene: .
j_gene: TRBJ2-7
v_gene: TRBV6-5
CDR3nt: TGTGCCAGCACTCGCGTCTTAGGGGCCGACGAGCAGTACTTC
CDR3aa: CASTRVLGADEQYF

abundance: .
d_gene: .
j_gene: TRBJ1-4
v_gene: TRBV6-5
CDR3nt: TGTGCCAGCAGTTACTCCTGGGGAGCTAATGAAAAACTGTTTTTT
CDR3aa: CASSYSWGANEKLFF

abundance: .
d_gene: .
j_gene: TRBJ1-5
v_gene: TRBV7-2
CDR3nt: TGTGCCAGCAGCTTAGCCCTCCGGTCGGCCCAGCATTTT
CDR3aa: CASSLALRSAQHF

abundance: .
d_gene: TRBD2
j_gene: TRBJ2-7
v_gene: TRBV28
CDR3nt: TGTGCCAGCAATCGGGGTGGGACTAGGGGAGACGAGCAGTACTTC
CDR3aa: CASNRGGTRGDEQYF

abundance: .
d_gene: .
j_gene: TRBJ2-2
v_gene: TRBV6-5
CDR3nt: TGTGCCAGCAGTTACTTGGGCGGGGGCAACACCGGGGAGCTGTTTTTT
CDR3aa: CASSYLGGGNTGELFF

abundance: .
d_gene: .
j_gene: TRBJ2-3
v_gene: TRBV9
CDR3nt: TGTGCCAGCAGCGTAGGCGGTTCGTTCGATACGCAGTATTTT
CDR3aa: CASSVGGSFDTQYF

abundance: .
d_gene: TRBD1
j_gene: TRBJ1-3
v_gene: TRBV19
CDR3nt: TGTGCCAGTAGTATTAAAGGCTTACGACAGGGGTTCACTGGAAACACCATATATTTT
CDR3aa: CASSIKGLRQGFTGNTIYF

abundance: .
d_gene: .
j_gene: TRBJ1-5
v_gene: TRBV25-1
CDR3nt: TGTGCCAGCAGCTTTAGGCCCCAGCATTTT
CDR3aa: CASSFRPQHF

abundance: .
d_gene: .
j_gene: TRBJ2-7
v_gene: TRBV10-1
CDR3nt: TGCGCCAGCAGTGAGCTGGGGGGCGAGCAGTACTTC
CDR3aa: CASSELGGEQYF

abundance: .
d_gene: .
j_gene: TRBJ1-1
v_gene: TRBV6-6
CDR3nt: TGTGCCAGCGGGGCCGGACGGAACACTGAAGCTTTCTTT
CDR3aa: CASGAGRNTEAFF

abundance: .
d_gene: .
j_gene: TRBJ1-5
v_gene: TRBV4-1
CDR3nt: TGCGCCAGCAGCCAAGGGGGGCAGGGCTATCAGCCCCAGCATTTT
CDR3aa: CASSQGGQGYQPQHF

abundance: once
d_gene: .
j_gene: TRBJ2-4
v_gene: TRBV2
CDR3nt: TGTGCCAGCAGTCCCCAGGGGTGGAACATTCAGTACTTC
CDR3aa: CASSPQGWNIQYF

abundance: .
d_gene: TRBD2
j_gene: TRBJ2-1
v_gene: TRBV4-1
CDR3nt: TGCGCCAGCAGCCCGATCGGCCTTCTAGCGGGGGCCGGGGAGTTCTTC
CDR3aa: CASSPIGLLAGAGEFF

abundance: once
d_gene: TRBD1
j_gene: TRBJ1-2
v_gene: TRBV15
CDR3nt: TGTGCCACCAGCCGTTCAGGGACAGGGGGGTCGCATGGCTACACCTTC
CDR3aa: CATSRSGTGGSHGYTF

abundance: .
d_gene: TRBD1
j_gene: TRBJ2-5
v_gene: TRBV28
CDR3nt: TGTGCCAGCAGTCGACCCGGGACAGGGGTAGAGACCCAGTACTTC
CDR3aa: CASSRPGTGVETQYF

abundance: .
d_gene: TRBD1
j_gene: TRBJ2-1
v_gene: TRBV19
CDR3nt: TGTGCCAGTAGTTGGGCAGGGGGCGTCTACAATGAGCAGTTCTTC
CDR3aa: CASSWAGGVYNEQFF

abundance: .
d_gene: .
j_gene: TRBJ2-7
v_gene: TRBV4-1
CDR3nt: TGCGCCAGCAGCCAAGCGGCGGACGAGCAGTACTTC
CDR3aa: CASSQAADEQYF

abundance: once
d_gene: .
j_gene: TRBJ1-1
v_gene: TRBV6-1
CDR3nt: TGTGCCAGCAGTGAACGAGGTAACACTGAAGCTTTCTTT
CDR3aa: CASSERGNTEAFF

abundance: .
d_gene: .
j_gene: TRBJ2-7
v_gene: TRBV9
CDR3nt: TGTGCCAGCAGCGTAGGAGGCGATAGCTCCTACGAGCAGTACTTC
CDR3aa: CASSVGGDSSYEQYF

abundance: .
d_gene: .
j_gene: TRBJ2-5
v_gene: TRBV25-1
CDR3nt: TGTGCCAGCATTTTGAGGGAGACCCAGTACTTC
CDR3aa: CASILRETQYF

abundance: .
d_gene: TRBD1
j_gene: TRBJ1-2
v_gene: TRBV6-6
CDR3nt: TGTGCCAGCCGACAGGGGGACTATGGCTACACCTTC
CDR3aa: CASRQGDYGYTF

abundance: .
d_gene: .
j_gene: TRBJ2-7
v_gene: TRBV6-1
CDR3nt: TGTGCCAGCAGTGATTTACTCGGGCAGTACTTC
CDR3aa: CASSDLLGQYF

abundance: .
d_gene: .
j_gene: TRBJ2-1
v_gene: TRBV2
CDR3nt: TGTGCCAGCAGTGAACTTTTGGGCGTAAATGAGCAGTTCTTC
CDR3aa: CASSELLGVNEQFF

abundance: .
d_gene: TRBD1
j_gene: TRBJ1-1
v_gene: TRBV10-3
CDR3nt: TGTGCCATCAGTCCCAACACCGGACAGGATGATACGGCTTTCTTT
CDR3aa: CAISPNTGQDDTAFF

abundance: .
d_gene: TRBD2
j_gene: TRBJ2-1
v_gene: TRBV27
CDR3nt: TGTGCCAGCAGTTTTCGGACTAGCGGGGAAAATGAGCAGTTCTTC
CDR3aa: CASSFRTSGENEQFF

abundance: once
d_gene: .
j_gene: TRBJ2-1
v_gene: TRBV11-3
CDR3nt: TGTGCCAGCAGTCCGGGGGATCTCAATGAGCAGTTCTTC
CDR3aa: CASSPGDLNEQFF

abundance: .
d_gene: .
j_gene: TRBJ2-1
v_gene: TRBV2
CDR3nt: TGTGCCAGCAATCCACAGGGAACCTACGGGAATGAGCAGTTCTTC
CDR3aa: CASNPQGTYGNEQFF

abundance: once
d_gene: TRBD1
j_gene: TRBJ1-2
v_gene: TRBV11-2
CDR3nt: TGTGCCAGCAGCTTGGGACAGGGGGACGGCTATGGCTACACCTTC
CDR3aa: CASSLGQGDGYGYTF

abundance: .
d_gene: .
j_gene: TRBJ1-1
v_gene: TRBV27
CDR3nt: TGTGCCAGCAGTTTACGAGAAGACTCGAACACTGAAGCTTTCTTT
CDR3aa: CASSLREDSNTEAFF

abundance: .
d_gene: TRBD1
j_gene: TRBJ1-1
v_gene: TRBV7-6
CDR3nt: TGTGCCAGCAGAAGAGACAGGGCCACTGAAGCTTTCTTT
CDR3aa: CASRRDRATEAFF

abundance: .
d_gene: .
j_gene: TRBJ1-5
v_gene: TRBV5-1
CDR3nt: TGCGCCAGCAGCCCCCAGGGGTCCCCCAATCAGCCCCAGCATTTT
CDR3aa: CASSPQGSPNQPQHF

abundance: .
d_gene: TRBD1
j_gene: TRBJ2-5
v_gene: TRBV5-6
CDR3nt: TGTGCCAGCAGCTTAGATGGACAGGGGGCTGGGGAGACCCAGTACTTC
CDR3aa: CASSLDGQGAGETQYF

abundance: .
d_gene: TRBD1
j_gene: TRBJ2-6
v_gene: TRBV6-1
CDR3nt: TGTGCCAGCAGTGAGACAGGGCCCGGGGCCAACGTCCTGACTTTC
CDR3aa: CASSETGPGANVLTF

abundance: .
d_gene: .
j_gene: TRBJ1-4
v_gene: TRBV2
CDR3nt: TGTGCCAGCAGGGCAGGGGTATTAGAAAAACTGTTTTTT
CDR3aa: CASRAGVLEKLFF

abundance: once
d_gene: .
j_gene: TRBJ1-2
v_gene: TRBV27
CDR3nt: TGTGCCAGCAGTTCTCATCTCAGGGGCTATGGCTACACCTTC
CDR3aa: CASSSHLRGYGYTF

abundance: .
d_gene: TRBD1
j_gene: TRBJ2-5
v_gene: TRBV5-8
CDR3nt: TGTGCCAGCAGCTTGGGGACAGGGGCGGAGGAGACCCAGTACTTC
CDR3aa: CASSLGTGAEETQYF

abundance: .
d_gene: TRBD2
j_gene: TRBJ2-3
v_gene: TRBV6-7
CDR3nt: TGTGCCAGCAGTCGAGACCCCGTCCAGCGGGGGGTCACAGATACGCAGTATTTT
CDR3aa: CASSRDPVQRGVTDTQYF